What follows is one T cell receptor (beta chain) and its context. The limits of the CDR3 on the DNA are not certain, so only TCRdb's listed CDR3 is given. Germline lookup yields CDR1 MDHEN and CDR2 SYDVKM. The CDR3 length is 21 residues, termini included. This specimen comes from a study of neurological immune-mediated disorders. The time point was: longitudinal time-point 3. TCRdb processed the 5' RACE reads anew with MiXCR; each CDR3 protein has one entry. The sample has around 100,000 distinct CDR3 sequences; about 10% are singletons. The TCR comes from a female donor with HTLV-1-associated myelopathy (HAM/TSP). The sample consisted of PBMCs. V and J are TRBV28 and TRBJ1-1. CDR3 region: CASSFYICSARPPTAPTEAFF.